This T cell receptor (beta chain) comes out of a study of cytomegalovirus exposure and HLA in healthy donors. Donors had nominal health at sampling but likely had unrecorded immune exposures. The V segment lost 2 bases and the J segment 7 bases; nucleotides outside the gene matches: 4. The CDR3 is made up of 14 amino acids. CDR1 is MNHEY, CDR2 SVGAGI, per germline. For this clone: No antigen is known for it.

Study observations and caveats: Roughly even sequencing depth across donors was the assumption behind the presence/absence analyses.

Amplification used 60 Vbeta primers and 13 Jbeta primers. Sequencing used immunoSEQ multiplex PCR; TCRdb keeps in-frame clones, though not all of them. The data hold around 140,000 clones, with under 90% observed a single time. This chain uses TRBV6-5 with TRBJ1-2; 10 bases fit TRBD1. This clonotype was obtained from a male donor in good health and CMV-seronegative. Sequencing was performed on PBMCs. CDR3 bases: TGTGCCAGCAGTTACCCCGGGACAGGGGCTGGCTACACCTTC. Encoded protein: CASSYPGTGAGYTF.